This T cell receptor beta chain was retrieved from a study of radiotherapy plus CTLA-4 blockade in lung cancer. About the research overall: Patients showed objective responses in 18% of cases, and disease control was achieved by roughly 30%. Regarding the study as a whole: How blood T cell clones changed early, along with interferon-beta, reportedly forecast response best.

V shed 6 bases and J shed 0 bases, with 13 bases lying between them. The length of the CDR3 is 15 residues. Germline CDR1 SGHRS, CDR2 YFSETQ. Using immunoSEQ multiplex PCR, the repertoire was profiled, and TCRdb retains in-frame clones only, with some absent. The table lists about 82,000 clones, 55% to 75% of them singletons. Alongside CTLA-4 blockade with ipilimumab, patients with chemo-refractory metastatic non-small-cell lung cancer received focal radiation. Comments on this clone: Its target is not known.

The clonotype originates from a human donor with non-small cell lung cancer that progressed on radiotherapy plus ipilimumab. The V gene is TRBV5-1, the J gene TRBJ2-1, with a possible D match to TRBD2 (5 bases). Sequencing used peripheral blood, obtained from a patient treated with radiotherapy plus ipilimumab. DNA of the CDR3: TGCGCCAGCATGAGGGTCCCGAGCTCCTACAATGAGCAGTTCTTC. This translates into CASMRVPSSYNEQFF. Full variable domain (remainder filled in from reference TRBV5-1 and TRBJ2-1): KAGVTQTPRYLIKTRGQQVTLSCSPISGHRSVSWYQQTPGQGLQFLFEYFSETQRNKGNFPGRFSGRQFSNSRSEMNVSTLELGDSALYLCASMRVPSSYNEQFFGPGTRLTVL.